Listed below are T cell receptor beta chains from one sample, sequenced in a study of T cell repertoires in aging, cancer and after chemotherapy. A single record per CDR3 protein comes from TCRdb applying MiXCR to the multiplex PCR reads. This sample has some 11,000 distinct CDR3 sequences, with 35% to 50% found just once. Sequencing was performed on blood. Receptors were obtained from a human donor in good health. The CDR3 runs from the conserved cysteine through the conserved F or W. The D gene is left open where the match is weak. Not all rows give a size; the values are once, few, many and, for expanded clones, a class.

.,TRBJ1-2,TRBV11-3,.,CASSLGWLWDGYTF,TGTGCCAGCAGCTTGGGGTGGCTATGGGATGGCTACACCTTC
.,TRBJ2-7,TRBV27,few,CASSLQGEYYEQYF,TGTGCCAGCAGTTTACAGGGCGAGTACTACGAGCAGTACTTC
.,TRBJ1-5,TRBV29-1,medium-sized,CSVEETGGQPQHF,TGCAGCGTTGAAGAGACAGGCGGGCAGCCCCAGCATTTT
.,TRBJ1-3,TRBV24-1,few,CATRSTGNTIYF,TGTGCCACTAGGAGCACTGGAAACACCATATATTTT
.,TRBJ2-7,TRBV4-3,.,CASSQELAVSYEQYF,TGCGCCAGCAGCCAAGAGTTAGCGGTCTCCTACGAGCAGTACTTC
.,TRBJ1-5,TRBV6-5,few,CASSDSSFRDNSNQPQHF,TGTGCCAGCAGTGACTCCTCGTTCCGGGACAACAGCAATCAGCCCCAGCATTTT
.,TRBJ2-5,TRBV12-3/TRBV12-4,few,CASTPFEGGTTQYF,TGTGCCAGCACCCCGTTTGAGGGGGGAACGACCCAGTACTTC
.,TRBJ1-4,TRBV4-2,.,CASSQDGGGLLNEKLFF,TGCGCCAGCAGCCAAGATGGGGGGGGACTGCTTAATGAAAAACTGTTTTTT
.,TRBJ1-2,TRBV7-2,once,CASRPGKQYGYTF,TGTGCCAGCAGGCCAGGAAAGCAATATGGCTACACCTTC
.,TRBJ1-1,TRBV30,few,CAWSPRRDTEAFF,TGTGCCTGGAGCCCACGGAGGGATACTGAAGCTTTCTTT
TRBD1,TRBJ2-7,TRBV10-1,.,CASQDRRSYEQYF,TGCGCCAGCCAGGACAGGCGCTCCTACGAGCAGTACTTC
.,TRBJ2-7,TRBV12-3/TRBV12-4,.,CASSPASYEQYF,TGTGCCAGCAGTCCCGCCTCCTACGAGCAGTACTTC
.,TRBJ1-3,TRBV5-5,once,CASSPAGGLGNTIYF,TGCGCCAGCAGCCCCGCGGGCGGTCTTGGAAACACCATATATTTT
.,TRBJ2-2,TRBV6-6,.,CASSLEDVRYTGELFF,TGTGCCAGCAGCCTCGAGGATGTCCGCTACACCGGGGAGCTGTTTTTT
.,TRBJ2-3,TRBV7-9,few,CASSPSGVDTQYF,TGTGCCAGCAGCCCCTCGGGGGTCGATACGCAGTATTTT
TRBD2,TRBJ2-1,TRBV9,.,CASNSGTNYNEQFF,TGTGCCAGCAACAGCGGGACCAACTACAATGAGCAGTTCTTC
.,TRBJ1-5,TRBV28,few,CASSLGGRQPQHF,TGTGCCAGCAGTTTGGGAGGGCGCCAGCCCCAGCATTTT
.,TRBJ1-5,TRBV10-3,few,CAISESRSGQPQHF,TGTGCCATCAGTGAGTCTAGATCAGGTCAGCCCCAGCATTTT
TRBD1,TRBJ2-2,TRBV4-3,.,CASSQGGGGNTGELFF,TGCGCCAGCAGCCAAGGAGGGGGCGGGAACACCGGGGAGCTGTTTTTT